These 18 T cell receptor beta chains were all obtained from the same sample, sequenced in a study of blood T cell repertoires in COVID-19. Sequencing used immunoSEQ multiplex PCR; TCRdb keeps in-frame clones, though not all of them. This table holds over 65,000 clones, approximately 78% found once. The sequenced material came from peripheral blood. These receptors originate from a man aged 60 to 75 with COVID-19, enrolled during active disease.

CDR3 sequence: CASSVYRSYNEQFF. The CDR3 DNA sequence: TGTGCCAGTAGTGTCTACCGCTCCTACAATGAGCAGTTCTTC. This chain joins TRBV19 and TRBJ2-1; D is undetermined. The CDR3 covers 14 residues. Trimming took off 5 bases at V and 0 bases at J, with 8 bases between the two ends. CDR1 is LNHDA, CDR2 SQIVND, per germline (reference sequence).

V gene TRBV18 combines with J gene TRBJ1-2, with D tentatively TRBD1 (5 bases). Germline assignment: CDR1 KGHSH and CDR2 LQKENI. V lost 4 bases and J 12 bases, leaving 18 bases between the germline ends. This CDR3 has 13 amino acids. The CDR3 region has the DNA TGTGCCAGCTCACTTCGACAAGGGGCCAAGGACACCTTC. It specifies CASSLRQGAKDTF.

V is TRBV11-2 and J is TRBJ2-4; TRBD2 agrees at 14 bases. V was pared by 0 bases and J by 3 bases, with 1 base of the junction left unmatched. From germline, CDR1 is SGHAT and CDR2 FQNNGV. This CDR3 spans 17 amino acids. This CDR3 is CASSLEGTSGGKNIQYF. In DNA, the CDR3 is TGTGCCAGCAGCTTAGAGGGGACTAGCGGGGGCAAAAACATTCAGTACTTC.

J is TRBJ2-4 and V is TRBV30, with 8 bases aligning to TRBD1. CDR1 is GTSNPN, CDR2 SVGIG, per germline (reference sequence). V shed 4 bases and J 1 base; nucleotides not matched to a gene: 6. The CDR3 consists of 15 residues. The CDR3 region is CAWTTGASAKNIQYF. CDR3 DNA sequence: TGTGCCTGGACGACAGGGGCGTCGGCCAAAAACATTCAGTACTTC.

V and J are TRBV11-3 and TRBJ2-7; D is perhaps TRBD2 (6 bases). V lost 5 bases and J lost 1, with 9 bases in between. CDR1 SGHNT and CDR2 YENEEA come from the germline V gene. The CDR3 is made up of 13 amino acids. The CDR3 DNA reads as TGTGCCAGCAGCCCCGGGGGTTCCTACGAGCAGTACTTC. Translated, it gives CASSPGGSYEQYF.

The CDR3 spells CASSLISGGTGELFF. The CDR3 DNA reads TGTGCCAGCAGCTTAATATCGGGGGGTACCGGGGAGCTGTTTTTT. The rearrangement uses TRBV7-2 and TRBJ2-2; 7 bases match TRBD2. V lost 2 bases, J lost 5 bases, and 5 bases stayed unmatched. Germline CDR1 SGHTA, CDR2 FQGNSA. CDR3 length: 15 amino acids. The variable domain in full, with the rest retrieved from reference TRBV7-2 and TRBJ2-2, is GAGVSQSPSNKVTEKGKDVELRCDPISGHTALYWYRQSLGQGLEFLIYFQGNSAPDKSGLPSDRFSAERTGGSVSTLTIQRTQQEDSAVYLCASSLISGGTGELFFGEGSRLTVL.

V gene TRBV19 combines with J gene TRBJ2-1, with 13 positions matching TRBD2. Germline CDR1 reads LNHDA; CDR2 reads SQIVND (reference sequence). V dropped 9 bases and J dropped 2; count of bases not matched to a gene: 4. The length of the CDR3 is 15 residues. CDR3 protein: CASGTSGGAYNEQFF. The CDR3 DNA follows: TGTGCCAGCGGAACTAGCGGGGGGGCCTACAATGAGCAGTTCTTC.

As DNA, the CDR3 is TGTGCCAGCAGACGGAGGGCGATAGATACGCAGTATTTT. Its protein product is CASRRRAIDTQYF. The genes are TRBV11-2 and TRBJ2-3; a weak D match, TRBD2 (6 bases). The CDR3 is 13 residues long. The V gene's germline CDR1 is SGHAT and CDR2 FQNNGV. Trimming removed 6 bases at V and 5 bases at J, with 12 bases between. Looking up the rest from reference TRBV11-2 and TRBJ2-3 gives the full variable domain: EAGVAQSPRYKIIEKRQSVAFWCNPISGHATLYWYQQILGQGPKLLIQFQNNGVVDDSQLPKDRFSAERLKGVDSTLKIQPAKLEDSAVYLCASRRRAIDTQYFGPGTRLTVL.

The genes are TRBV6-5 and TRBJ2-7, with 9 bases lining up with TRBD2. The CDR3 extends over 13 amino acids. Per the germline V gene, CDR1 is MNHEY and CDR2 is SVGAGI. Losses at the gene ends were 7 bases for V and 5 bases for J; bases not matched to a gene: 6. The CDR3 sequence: CASILAGMNEQYF. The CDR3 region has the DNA TGTGCCAGCATTCTAGCGGGAATGAACGAGCAGTACTTC.

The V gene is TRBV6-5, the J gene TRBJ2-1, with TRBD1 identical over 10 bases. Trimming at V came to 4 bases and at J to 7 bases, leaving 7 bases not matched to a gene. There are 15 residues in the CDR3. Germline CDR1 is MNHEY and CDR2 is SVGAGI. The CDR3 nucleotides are TGTGCCAGCAGTTCACCGACAGGGGGCGCAAATGAGCAGTTCTTC. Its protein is CASSSPTGGANEQFF.

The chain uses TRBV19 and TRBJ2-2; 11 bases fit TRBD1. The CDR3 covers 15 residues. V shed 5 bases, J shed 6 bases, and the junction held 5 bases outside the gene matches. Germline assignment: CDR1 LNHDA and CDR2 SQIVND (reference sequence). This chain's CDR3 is CASSPGQGVPGELFF. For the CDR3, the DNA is TGTGCCAGTAGTCCGGGACAGGGGGTACCCGGGGAGCTGTTTTTT.

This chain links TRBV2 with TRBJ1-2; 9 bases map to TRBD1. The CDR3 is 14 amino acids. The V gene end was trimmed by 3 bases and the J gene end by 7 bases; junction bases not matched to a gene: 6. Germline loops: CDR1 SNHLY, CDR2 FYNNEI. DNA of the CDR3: TGTGCCAGCAGTGAGCGACAGGGGGGCGGTGGCTACACCTTC. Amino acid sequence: CASSERQGGGGYTF. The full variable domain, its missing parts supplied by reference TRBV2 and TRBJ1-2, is EPEVTQTPSHQVTQMGQEVILRCVPISNHLYFYWYRQILGQKVEFLVSFYNNEISEKSEIFDDQFSVERPDGSNFTLKIRSTKLEDSAMYFCASSERQGGGGYTFGSGTRLTVV.

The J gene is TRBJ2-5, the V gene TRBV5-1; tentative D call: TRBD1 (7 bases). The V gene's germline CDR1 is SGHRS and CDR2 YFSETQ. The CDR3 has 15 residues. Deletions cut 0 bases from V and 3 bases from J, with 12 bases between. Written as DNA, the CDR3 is TGCGCCAGCAGCTTGGGACAGGGCGGGAAAGAGACCCAGTACTTC. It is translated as CASSLGQGGKETQYF.

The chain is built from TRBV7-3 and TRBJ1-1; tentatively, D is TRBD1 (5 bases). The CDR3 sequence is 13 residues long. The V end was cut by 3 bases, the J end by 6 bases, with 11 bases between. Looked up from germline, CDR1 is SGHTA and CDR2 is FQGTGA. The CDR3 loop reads CASSLTVDSEAFF. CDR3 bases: TGTGCCAGCAGCTTGACAGTCGACTCTGAAGCTTTCTTT.

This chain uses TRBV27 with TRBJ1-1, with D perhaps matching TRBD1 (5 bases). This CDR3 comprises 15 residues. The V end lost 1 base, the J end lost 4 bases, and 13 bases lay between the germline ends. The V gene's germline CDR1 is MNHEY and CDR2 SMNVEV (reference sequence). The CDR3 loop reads CASSLLAGWPTEAFF. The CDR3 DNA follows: TGTGCCAGCAGTTTATTGGCAGGGTGGCCCACTGAAGCTTTCTTT.

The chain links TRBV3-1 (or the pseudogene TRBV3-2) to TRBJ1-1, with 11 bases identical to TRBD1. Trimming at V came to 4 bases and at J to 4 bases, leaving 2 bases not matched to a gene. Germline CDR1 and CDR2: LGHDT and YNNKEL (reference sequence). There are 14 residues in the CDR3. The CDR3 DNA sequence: TGTGCCAGCAGCCGCGGGACAGGGGGCACTGAAGCTTTCTTT. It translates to CASSRGTGGTEAFF.

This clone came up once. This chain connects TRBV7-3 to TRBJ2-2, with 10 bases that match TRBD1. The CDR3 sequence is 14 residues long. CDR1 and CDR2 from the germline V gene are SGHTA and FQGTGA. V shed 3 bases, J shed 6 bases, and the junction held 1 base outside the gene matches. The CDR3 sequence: CASSFGTGAGELFF. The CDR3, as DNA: TGTGCCAGCAGCTTCGGGACAGGGGCCGGGGAGCTGTTTTTT.

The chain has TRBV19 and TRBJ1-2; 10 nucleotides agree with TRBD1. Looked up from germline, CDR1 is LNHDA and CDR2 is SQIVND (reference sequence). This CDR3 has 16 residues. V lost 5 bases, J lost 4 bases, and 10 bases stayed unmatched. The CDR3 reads CASSDLGQGGVYGYTF. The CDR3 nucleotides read TGTGCCAGTAGTGATCTCGGACAGGGGGGTGTCTATGGCTACACCTTC.